Listed here are 10 T cell receptor beta chains from one sample, sequenced in a study of T-cell memory formation after mild COVID-19. TCRdb re-called the 5' RACE reads through MiXCR, storing one row per CDR3 protein. The data contain a few hundred thousand distinct CDR3 sequences, about 24% of them singletons. The specimen was PBMCs or a T cell subset sorted from them (not recorded which). Every receptor here comes from an adult woman who had mild COVID-19 (a few samples of this study predate the infection). Cell type and time point are not known.

The chain uses TRBV2 and TRBJ2-1, with a possible D match to TRBD2 (6 bases). The CDR3 totals 11 residues. CDR1 is SNHLY, CDR2 FYNNEI, per germline. V was shortened by 11 bases and J by 3 bases, with 8 bases between the two germline ends. CDR3 residues: CAWRDYNEQFF. CDR3 nucleotides: TGTGCCTGGCGGGACTACAATGAGCAGTTCTTC.

The rearrangement uses TRBV11-3 and TRBJ2-1, with D unclear. The ends were cut back, 5 bases at V and 0 bases at J, with 14 bases in the middle. In germline, CDR1 is SGHNT, CDR2 YENEEA. The CDR3 is 16 amino acids. The CDR3 loop reads CASSRGGTSSYNEQFF. CDR3 DNA sequence: TGTGCCAGCAGCCGCGGCGGAACCTCCTCCTACAATGAGCAGTTCTTC.

CDR3 in DNA: TGTGCCAGCAGCCCCAGGGGTAGCGGGAGTATGTCGGATACGCAGTATTTT. Protein product: CASSPRGSGSMSDTQYF. The V call is TRBV11-3, the J call TRBJ2-3; TRBD2 agrees at 9 bases. After removal of 5 bases from V and 6 bases from J, the junction contained 15 bases not matched to a gene. Germline CDR1 and CDR2: SGHNT and YENEEA. This CDR3 has 17 amino acids. Combining the CDR3 with reference TRBV11-3 and TRBJ2-3 gives the whole variable domain EAGVVQSPRYKIIEKKQPVAFWCNPISGHNTLYWYLQNLGQGPELLIRYENEEAVDDSQLPKDRFSAERLKGVDSTLKIQPAELGDSAVYLCASSPRGSGSMSDTQYFGPGTRLTVL.

This chain links TRBV21-1 with TRBJ2-7; the table gives TRBD1 as D, unverified against the DNA. TRBV21-1 is annotated as a pseudogene. The CDR3 has 14 amino acids. CDR3 sequence: CASSIDIPTYEQYF. CDR3 coding DNA: TGTGCCAGCAGTATTGATATCCCGACTTACGAGCAGTACTTC.

V and J are TRBV6-6 and TRBJ2-5; the D gene is possibly TRBD2 (7 bases). Germline CDR1 MNHNY, CDR2 SVGAGI (reference sequence). The CDR3 contains 14 residues. V lost 5 bases and J 1 base, leaving 11 bases between the germline ends. This chain's CDR3 is CASSRGGAQETQYF. Written as DNA, the CDR3 is TGTGCCAGCAGTAGGGGGGGGGCCCAAGAGACCCAGTACTTC.

This clonotype was observed a handful of times. The V gene is TRBV12-3 or TRBV12-4, the J gene TRBJ2-7, with 9 bases identical to TRBD2. The CDR3 covers 17 residues. After removal of 2 bases from V and 3 bases from J, the junction contained 11 bases not matched to a gene. CDR3 residues: CASSLTTFLREGYEQYF. The CDR3 region has the DNA TGTGCCAGCAGTTTAACGACTTTTTTGCGGGAGGGCTACGAGCAGTACTTC.

V and J are TRBV4-1 and TRBJ1-6; D remains ambiguous. Germline loops: CDR1 MGHRA, CDR2 YSYEKL. V was cut by 6 bases and J by 9 bases, with 18 bases left in between. CDR3 length: 15 amino acids. CDR3 sequence: CASREHRDSSSPLHF. The CDR3 DNA reads TGCGCCAGCAGGGAGCACCGGGATTCGAGTTCACCCCTCCACTTT.

The V and J genes are TRBV11-2 and TRBJ2-1, with D possibly being TRBD2 (6 bases). V gave up 1 base and J gave up 6 bases, with 13 bases separating them. This CDR3 spans 15 amino acids. CDR1 and CDR2 (germline): SGHAT, FQNNGV. CDR3 nucleotides: TGTGCCAGCAGCTTAGGGACTATTTGGGGCAATGAGCAGTTCTTC. Encoded protein: CASSLGTIWGNEQFF.

Notes on this clonotype: One end of the junction fails to match germline, which may point to a read error. The chain carries TRBV2 and TRBJ2-1; the match to TRBD1 covers 7 bases. This CDR3 is built from 15 residues. Germline-derived CDR1 and CDR2 are SNHLY and FYNNEI. CDR3 protein: CARSEKDRNVDEQFF. Here the CDR3 DNA reads TGTGCCAGAAGTGAAAAGGACAGGAACGTGGATGAGCAGTTCTTC.

This chain connects TRBV20-1 to TRBJ1-2; TRBD1 might be the D (6 bases). From germline, CDR1 is DFQATT and CDR2 SNEGSKA (reference sequence). V lost 3 bases to trimming and J lost 2 bases, with 19 bases between them. The CDR3 length is 16 residues. This CDR3 reads CSASDPTGRGNYGYTF. CDR3 nucleotides: TGCAGTGCTAGCGATCCTACAGGGAGGGGGAACTATGGCTACACCTTC.